This is a list of T cell receptor beta chains from one sample in a study of cytomegalovirus exposure and HLA in healthy donors. Profiling relied on immunoSEQ multiplex PCR, and the TCRdb table lists in-frame clones only, not all of them. The sample carries roughly 150,000 clones, over 70% recorded once. Sequencing input: PBMCs. These receptors originate from a man aged 25-40 years in good health and CMV-seronegative. Each CDR3 is given with its conserved first and last residue. Fields, in order: clone size, D gene, V gene, J gene, CDR3 protein, CDR3 DNA. The D gene is left open where the match is weak. Expanded clones are given a class, and other clones once, few, many or no size at all.

few	TRBD2	TRBV28	TRBJ2-2	CASSLWTLAGGPGELFF	TGTGCCAGCAGTTTATGGACACTAGCGGGAGGCCCCGGGGAGCTGTTTTTT
.	TRBD1	TRBV5-1	TRBJ2-1	CASTPRGTANNEQFF	TGCGCCAGCACCCCGAGGGGGACAGCTAACAATGAGCAGTTCTTC
.	TRBD2	TRBV28	TRBJ2-2	CASSLIGGVSTNTGELFF	TGTGCCAGCAGTTTAATTGGGGGGGTAAGCACGAACACCGGGGAGCTGTTTTTT
.	TRBD1	TRBV5-1	TRBJ1-1	CASSAGQPNTEAFF	TGCGCCAGCAGCGCGGGACAGCCGAACACTGAAGCTTTCTTT
.	TRBD1	TRBV5-6	TRBJ1-4	CASSLPGQGHEKLFF	TGTGCCAGCAGTCTTCCGGGACAGGGGCATGAAAAACTGTTTTTT
.	.	TRBV9	TRBJ2-1	CASSGGTSSYNEQFF	TGTGCCAGCAGCGGAGGGACAAGCTCCTACAATGAGCAGTTCTTC
.	TRBD1	TRBV28	TRBJ2-6	CASSLGTGAGANVLTF	TGTGCCAGCAGTTTAGGGACAGGGGCTGGGGCCAACGTCCTGACTTTC
.	TRBD1	TRBV6-1	TRBJ2-7	CASSEEGAGGSEQYF	TGTGCCAGCAGTGAAGAGGGGGCAGGGGGTTCCGAGCAGTACTTC
.	TRBD1	TRBV11-3	TRBJ2-7	CASSPRQGDEQYF	TGTGCCAGCAGCCCGAGACAGGGAGACGAGCAGTACTTC
.	TRBD1	TRBV4-1	TRBJ2-3	CASSQGGQGAATFTDTQYF	TGCGCCAGCAGCCAAGGGGGACAGGGGGCCGCGACTTTCACAGATACGCAGTATTTT
.	TRBD2	TRBV7-6	TRBJ2-5	CASSLMGGETQYF	TGTGCCAGCAGCTTAATGGGAGGGGAGACCCAGTACTTC
.	TRBD2	TRBV5-1	TRBJ2-1	CASSWAGLAENNEQFF	TGCGCCAGCAGCTGGGCGGGACTAGCGGAAAACAATGAGCAGTTCTTC
once	.	TRBV29-1	TRBJ2-7	CSVSDIYEQYF	TGCAGCGTTTCTGACATCTACGAGCAGTACTTC
.	TRBD2	TRBV11-2	TRBJ2-7	CASSSQTASGGLRYEQYF	TGTGCCAGCAGCTCACAGACGGCTAGCGGGGGGCTCCGATACGAGCAGTACTTC
few	TRBD1	TRBV7-9	TRBJ2-1	CASRLTGTGDNEQFF	TGTGCCAGCAGACTAACCGGGACAGGGGACAATGAGCAGTTCTTC
.	TRBD1	TRBV4-1	TRBJ1-2	CASSQDTRLGGAKLF	TGCGCCAGCAGCCAAGATACTAGGTTAGGGGGCGCGAAGCTCTTC
.	TRBD1	TRBV28	TRBJ2-5	CASSLTGGKETQYF	TGTGCCAGCAGTCTTACAGGGGGGAAAGAGACCCAGTACTTC
.	.	TRBV6-1	TRBJ2-7	CASSETATPYEQYF	TGTGCCAGCAGTGAGACAGCCACCCCCTACGAGCAGTACTTC
once	.	TRBV10-3	TRBJ1-5	CAISEQGRGNQPQHF	TGTGCCATCAGTGAGCAGGGTAGGGGCAATCAGCCCCAGCATTTT
.	.	TRBV6-5	TRBJ1-6	CASSYSLSGNSPLHF	TGTGCCAGCAGTTACTCATTGTCCGGTAATTCACCCCTCCACTTT
.	.	TRBV19	TRBJ1-2	CASSIGVSGGIYGYTF	TGTGCCAGTAGTATCGGGGTTTCGGGGGGGATCTATGGCTACACCTTC
few	.	TRBV15	TRBJ2-7	CATSSFGEYEQYF	TGTGCCACCAGCAGTTTCGGGGAGTACGAGCAGTACTTC
.	.	TRBV30	TRBJ1-3	CAWSVRGYTIYF	TGTGCCTGGAGTGTACGGGGGTACACCATATATTTT
.	.	TRBV6-5	TRBJ1-1	CASSRGSHGAAFF	TGTGCCAGCAGCCGCGGCTCCCATGGGGCGGCTTTCTTT
.	TRBD2	TRBV2	TRBJ2-1	CASIRPGGSYNEQFF	TGTGCCAGCATCCGCCCGGGAGGCTCCTACAATGAGCAGTTCTTC
.	TRBD1	TRBV7-3	TRBJ2-7	CASSLSGTGPYEQYF	TGTGCCAGCAGCTTATCCGGGACAGGACCCTACGAGCAGTACTTC
.	TRBD1	TRBV5-6	TRBJ2-5	CASNFGTGRETQYF	TGTGCCAGCAACTTCGGGACAGGCAGGGAGACCCAGTACTTC
.	TRBD1	TRBV7-8	TRBJ2-7	CASSIVTGGSYEQYF	TGTGCCAGCAGCATAGTGACAGGGGGATCCTACGAGCAGTACTTC
.	.	TRBV7-6	TRBJ1-4	CASSLSATNEKLFF	TGTGCCAGCAGCTTGAGTGCAACTAATGAAAAACTGTTTTTT
many	.	TRBV7-9	TRBJ1-1	CASSTTGNTEAFF	TGTGCCAGCAGCACGACAGGGAACACTGAAGCTTTCTTT
once	TRBD2	TRBV7-2	TRBJ2-5	CASSFDPASGETQYF	TGTGCCAGCAGCTTTGATCCGGCTAGCGGAGAGACCCAGTACTTC
.	.	TRBV5-1	TRBJ1-1	CASSLATTRNTEAFF	TGCGCCAGCAGCTTGGCGACAACAAGGAACACTGAAGCTTTCTTT
.	.	TRBV7-2	TRBJ2-5	CASSLVKRLKTQYF	TGTGCCAGCAGCTTAGTTAAGCGCTTAAAGACCCAGTACTTC
.	.	TRBV30	TRBJ1-1	CAWSVRVEAFF	TGTGCCTGGAGTGTACGGGTGGAAGCTTTCTTT
.	.	TRBV9	TRBJ1-3	CASSVLTPGAGNTIYF	TGTGCCAGCAGCGTATTAACCCCCGGGGCTGGAAACACCATATATTTT
.	.	TRBV5-1	TRBJ2-5	CASSLNPGQETQYF	TGCGCCAGCAGCTTGAACCCAGGACAAGAGACCCAGTACTTC
.	.	TRBV2	TRBJ1-2	CASRVRDGGLYGYTF	TGTGCCAGCAGGGTCAGAGATGGCGGCCTCTATGGCTACACCTTC
few	TRBD1	TRBV6-6	TRBJ2-5	CASTAGTGEQETQYF	TGTGCCAGCACGGCGGGGACAGGGGAACAAGAGACCCAGTACTTC
once	.	TRBV6-5	TRBJ1-5	CASSRNVNQPQHF	TGTGCCAGCAGCAGAAACGTCAATCAGCCCCAGCATTTT
few	.	TRBV9	TRBJ2-3	CASSTGFRDTQYF	TGTGCCAGCAGCACAGGGTTCCGAGATACGCAGTATTTT
.	.	TRBV5-1	TRBJ2-2	CASSSRPRTGELFF	TGCGCCAGCAGCTCACGGCCCAGGACCGGGGAGCTGTTTTTT
.	TRBD1	TRBV7-8	TRBJ1-2	CASSFRDRALGYTF	TGTGCCAGCAGCTTCCGGGACAGGGCCCTTGGCTACACCTTC
.	TRBD2	TRBV13	TRBJ2-1	CASSSRLAGNEQFF	TGTGCCAGCAGCTCCCGACTAGCGGGCAATGAGCAGTTCTTC
once	.	TRBV28	TRBJ2-1	CASSLEAGTLSYNEQFF	TGTGCCAGCAGTTTAGAGGCCGGGACACTCTCCTACAATGAGCAGTTCTTC
.	TRBD1	TRBV19	TRBJ1-1	CASSTVQGALGTEAFF	TGTGCCAGTAGTACGGTACAGGGGGCGCTTGGGACTGAAGCTTTCTTT
once	TRBD2	TRBV5-6	TRBJ2-1	CASRGGVGGGAYNEQFF	TGTGCCAGCAGGGGGGGGGTTGGGGGAGGGGCCTACAATGAGCAGTTCTTC